Each of the 12 T cell receptor beta chains below was sequenced from the same sample in a study of T cells in narcolepsy (dated by TCRdb to 2017 to 2018). Libraries were made using the immunoSEQ multiplex PCR assay. TCRdb obtained this table from immuneACCESS and retained in-frame rearrangements with V and J assigned. These tables miss some clones; where compared with another copy, unresolved V genes account for less than half of the shortfall, and the remainder is unexplained. Recorded for this sample are 30,000 to 40,000 clones; 75% to 90% of them occurred a single time. The ten top clones hold roughly 2.6% of the sample. Sequenced sample: CD45RA- memory CD4+ T cells from PBMCs. The cell subset or site tag for this specimen amounts to: memory T cells sorted ex vivo from peripheral blood. Receptor source: a human donor with narcolepsy.

Only one count was recorded for this clone. The genes are TRBV10-1 and TRBJ1-5; 7 bases match TRBD1. CDR1 is WNHNN, CDR2 SYGVQD, per germline (reference sequence). The CDR3 runs 14 residues. V trimming: 3 bases; J trimming: 1 base; junction bases outside the gene matches: 0. In DNA form, the CDR3 reads TGCGCCAGCAGTGACAGGGGGAGCAATCAGCCCCAGCATTTT. It is translated as CASSDRGSNQPQHF.

This clone was counted once. The chain uses TRBV7-2 and TRBJ2-5; 9 bases are shared with TRBD2. V shed 0 bases and J 5 bases; nucleotides not matched to a gene: 7. The CDR3 consists of 16 residues. CDR1 is SGHTA, CDR2 FQGNSA, per germline. The CDR3 is CASSLAGGGAVETQYF. The CDR3 DNA sequence: TGTGCCAGCAGCTTAGCAGGCGGGGGGGCGGTCGAGACCCAGTACTTC.

This chain uses TRBV6-1 with TRBJ1-2; D gene unclear. Germline values: CDR1 MNHNS, CDR2 SASEGT. Deletions cut 6 bases from V and 3 bases from J, with 11 bases between. This CDR3 spans 13 amino acids. CDR3 DNA: TGTGCCAGCAGCTTCAGAGGTCACTATGGCTACACCTTC. This gives the protein CASSFRGHYGYTF.

J is TRBJ2-7 and V is TRBV25-1; TRBD2 aligns across 9 bases. The CDR3 is made up of 15 amino acids. Per germline, CDR1 MGHDK and CDR2 SYGVNS. V lost 3 bases and J lost 4; bases outside the gene matches: 7. CDR3 protein: CASSDRAGGIYEQYF. The CDR3, as DNA: TGTGCCAGCAGTGATCGGGCGGGAGGGATATACGAGCAGTACTTC.

The chain recombines TRBV30 with TRBJ1-6, with D unclear. CDR3 size: 14 residues. Trimming shortened V by 5 bases and J by 5 bases, and 13 bases separated the two germline ends. Germline V gene sequence: CDR1 GTSNPN, CDR2 SVGIG (reference sequence). CDR3 DNA: TGTGCCTGGTTACGTCCGTCCGATAATTCACCCCTCCACTTT. It yields the protein CAWLRPSDNSPLHF.

The chain combines TRBV29-1 with TRBJ1-6, with D hard to call. CDR3 length: 12 amino acids. Trimming removed 6 bases from V and 7 bases from J, with 10 bases in between. CDR1 is SQVTM, CDR2 ANQGSEA, per germline. Here the CDR3 reads CSVGERNSPLHF. The CDR3 bases are TGCAGCGTCGGGGAGAGGAATTCACCCCTCCACTTT.

V gene TRBV10-3 combines with J gene TRBJ1-2; maybe TRBD1 (5 bases). Germline CDR1 and CDR2: ENHRY and SYGVKD. Trimming pared 4 bases from V and 4 bases from J, leaving 13 bases between. The CDR3 runs to 14 residues. CDR3 in amino acids: CAISGAGSFYGYTF. CDR3 bases: TGTGCCATCAGTGGGGCAGGGTCCTTCTATGGCTACACCTTC.

The DNA for the CDR3 is TGCGCCAGCAGGGTGAGGGGGACTAGCGGGAGTCTAGACGAGCAGTACTTC. This sequence encodes CASRVRGTSGSLDEQYF. This chain links TRBV5-1 with TRBJ2-7; 14 bases are a match to TRBD2. Germline lookup yields CDR1 SGHRS and CDR2 YFSETQ. The CDR3 length is 17 residues. Germline trimming cut 5 bases from V and 5 bases from J; bases unmatched to any gene: 12.

About this clone: The germline gene is not matched at one end of the junction; a read error may be the cause. V is TRBV11-3 and J is TRBJ2-7; TRBD2 is a possible D gene (5 bases). Per germline, CDR1 SGHNT and CDR2 YENEEA. The CDR3 runs 12 residues. The CDR3 DNA follows: TGTGCCAGCAACTTAGAACGGGGAGAGCAGTACTTC. Amino acid sequence: CASNLERGEQYF.

The table lists this clone with a few counts. The chain links TRBV15 to TRBJ1-1; D remains unclear. This CDR3 contains 14 residues. Per the germline V gene, CDR1 is LNHNV and CDR2 is YYDKDF (reference sequence). V was pared by 3 bases and J by 11 bases, with 19 bases between. CDR3 sequence (DNA): TGTGCCACCAGCAGGGCCCTTTCGACCATTATTGCTTTCTTT. Translating it yields CATSRALSTIIAFF.

V and J are TRBV7-2 and TRBJ2-7, with 8 bases identical to TRBD1. The CDR3 runs 16 residues. In germline, CDR1 is SGHTA, CDR2 FQGNSA. With 2 bases clipped from V and 5 bases from J, the junction kept 11 bases outside the gene matches. In nucleotides, the CDR3 is TGTGCCAGCAGCTTATCACCGATGAGGACAGGGAACGAGCAGTACTTC. Amino acid sequence: CASSLSPMRTGNEQYF.

Judged by abundance, this clone is medium-sized. V gene TRBV5-8 combines with J gene TRBJ2-7; 9 nucleotides match TRBD1. The germline V gene has CDR1 SGHTS and CDR2 YDEGEE. The CDR3 sequence is 15 residues long. J lost 2 bases, V lost 2 bases, and 5 bases had no gene match. The CDR3 sequence: CASSLQGATAYEQYF. CDR3 nucleotides: TGTGCCAGCAGCTTACAGGGGGCGACTGCCTACGAGCAGTACTTC.